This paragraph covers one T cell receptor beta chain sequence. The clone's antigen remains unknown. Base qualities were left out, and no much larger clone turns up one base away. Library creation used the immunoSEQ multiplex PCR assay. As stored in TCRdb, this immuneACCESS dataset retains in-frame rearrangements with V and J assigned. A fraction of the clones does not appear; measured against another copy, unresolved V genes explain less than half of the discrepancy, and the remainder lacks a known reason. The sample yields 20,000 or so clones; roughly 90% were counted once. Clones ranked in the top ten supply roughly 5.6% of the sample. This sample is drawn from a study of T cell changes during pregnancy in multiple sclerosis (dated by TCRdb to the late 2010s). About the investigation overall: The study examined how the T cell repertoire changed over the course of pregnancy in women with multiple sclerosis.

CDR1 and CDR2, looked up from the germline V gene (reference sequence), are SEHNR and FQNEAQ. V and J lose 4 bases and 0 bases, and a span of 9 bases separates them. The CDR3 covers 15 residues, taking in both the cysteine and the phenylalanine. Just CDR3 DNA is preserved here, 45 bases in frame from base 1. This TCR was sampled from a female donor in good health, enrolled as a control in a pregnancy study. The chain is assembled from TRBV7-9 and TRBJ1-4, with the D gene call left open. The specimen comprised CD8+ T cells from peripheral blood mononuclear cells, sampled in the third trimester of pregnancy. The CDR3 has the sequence CASSYTEATNEKLFF. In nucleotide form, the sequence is TGTGCCAGCAGCTACACTGAGGCAACTAATGAAAAACTGTTTTTT. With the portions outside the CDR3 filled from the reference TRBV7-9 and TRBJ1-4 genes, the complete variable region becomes DTGVSQNPRHKITKRGQNVTFRCDPISEHNRLYWYRQTLGQGPEFLTYFQNEAQLEKSRLLSDRFSAERPKGSFSTLEIQRTEQGDSAMYLCASSYTEATNEKLFFGSGTQLSVL.